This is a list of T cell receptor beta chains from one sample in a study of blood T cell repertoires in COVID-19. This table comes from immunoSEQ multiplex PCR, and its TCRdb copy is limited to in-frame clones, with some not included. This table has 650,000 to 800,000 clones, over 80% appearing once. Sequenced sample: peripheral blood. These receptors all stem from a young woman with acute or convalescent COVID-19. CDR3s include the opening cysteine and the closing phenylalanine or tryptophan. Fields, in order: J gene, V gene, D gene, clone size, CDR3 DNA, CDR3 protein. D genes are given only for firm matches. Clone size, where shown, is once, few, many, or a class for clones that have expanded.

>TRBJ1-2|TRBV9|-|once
TGTGCCAGCAGCGTAGTAGTTCCCCCCGGAGTAAAACACTATGGCTACACCTTC
CASSVVVPPGVKHYGYTF
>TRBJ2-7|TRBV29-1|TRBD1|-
TGCAGCGTATCGGGACAGGGGGATTGGTACGAGCAGTACTTC
CSVSGQGDWYEQYF
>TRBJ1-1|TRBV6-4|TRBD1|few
TGTGCCAGCAGTGACTCCACAGGGGCGAGTGAAGCTTTCTTT
CASSDSTGASEAFF
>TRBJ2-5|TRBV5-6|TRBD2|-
TGTGCCAGCAGCTCACTAGCGAGAGAGACCCAGTACTTC
CASSSLARETQYF
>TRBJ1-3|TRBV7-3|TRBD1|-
TGTGCCAGTCGTGCAGGGGGCTCTGGAAACACCATATATTTT
CASRAGGSGNTIYF
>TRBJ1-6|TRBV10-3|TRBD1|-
TGTGCCATCAGCTACGGGACAGGGTTTAACTCACCCCTCCACTTT
CAISYGTGFNSPLHF
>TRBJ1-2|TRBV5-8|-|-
TGTGCCAGCAACCCGGGGGGGGCCTATGGCTACACCTTC
CASNPGGAYGYTF
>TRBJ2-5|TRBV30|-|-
TGTGCCTCGTGGCCAGGGCGGGGAGTCCAAGAGACCCAGTACTTC
CASWPGRGVQETQYF
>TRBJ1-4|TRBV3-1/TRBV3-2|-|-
TGTGCCAGCAGCCAGGCCATTCAGGGCCCTAATGAAAAACTGTTTTTT
CASSQAIQGPNEKLFF
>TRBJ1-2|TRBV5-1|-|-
TGCGCCAGCAGCCCTGACAGGATCTATGGCTACACCTTC
CASSPDRIYGYTF
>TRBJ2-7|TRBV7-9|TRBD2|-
TGTGCCAGCAGCTTAGTACTAGCGGGGGACTACGAGCAGTACTTC
CASSLVLAGDYEQYF
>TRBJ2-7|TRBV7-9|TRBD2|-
TGTGCCAGCTGGTGGTCGGCGGGGGGCTCCTACGAGCAGTACTTC
CASWWSAGGSYEQYF
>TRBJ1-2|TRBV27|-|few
TGTGCCAGCAGTTTAAGGGGCCCGAACTATGGCTACACCTTC
CASSLRGPNYGYTF
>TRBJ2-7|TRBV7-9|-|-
TGTGCCAGCAGCTCCTACTACGAGCAGTACTTC
CASSSYYEQYF
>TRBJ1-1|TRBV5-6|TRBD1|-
TGTGCCAGTGGGACAGGGAATTATAACACTGAAGCTTTCTTT
CASGTGNYNTEAFF
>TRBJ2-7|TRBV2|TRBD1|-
TGTGCCAGCATTAGAACAGGGGGCAGACTTTACGAGCAGTACTTC
CASIRTGGRLYEQYF
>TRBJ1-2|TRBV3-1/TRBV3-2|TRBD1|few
TGTGCCAGCAGCCTACAGGGGTATGGCTACACCTTC
CASSLQGYGYTF
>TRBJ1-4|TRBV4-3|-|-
TGCGCCAGCAGCAACGGGGGAGGGGATAATGAAAAACTGTTTTTT
CASSNGGGDNEKLFF
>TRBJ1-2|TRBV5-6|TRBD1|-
TGTGCCAGCATCCCACGACTCGCCCCAGGGGGACGGGCGCGCTACACCTTC
CASIPRLAPGGRARYTF
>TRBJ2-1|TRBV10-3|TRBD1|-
TGTGCCATCGGACACCCGGGACAGGCTTACAATGAGCAGTTCTTC
CAIGHPGQAYNEQFF
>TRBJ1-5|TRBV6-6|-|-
TGTGCCAGCAGTTACTCGGACACAAGCAATCAGCCCCAGCATTTT
CASSYSDTSNQPQHF
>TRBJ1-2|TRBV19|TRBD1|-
TGTGCCAGTACCAGGGACAGTCTTGTGGATGGCTATGGCTACACCTTC
CASTRDSLVDGYGYTF
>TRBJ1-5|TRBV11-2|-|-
TGTGCCAGCAGCTTAGCAGGGACACCTCGCTCCGAATCGGGACAGCCCCAGCATTTT
CASSLAGTPRSESGQPQHF
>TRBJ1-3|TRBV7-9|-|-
TGTGCCAGCAGCTTCGCCCCCTCAGGGAACACCATATATTTT
CASSFAPSGNTIYF
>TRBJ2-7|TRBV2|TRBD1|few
TGTGCCAGCAGTGAAGGTGCGGTGACAGGGGGGTGGTACGAGCAGTACTTC
CASSEGAVTGGWYEQYF
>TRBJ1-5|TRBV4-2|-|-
TGTGCCAGCAGCCAAGTTTATTCCTCTGGGGGGGCGAAAACCCTAGCGGTTCAGCCCCAGCATTTT
CASSQVYSSGGAKTLAVQPQHF